These 26 T cell receptor beta chains originate from one sample sequenced in a study of cytomegalovirus exposure and HLA in healthy donors. The PCR ran on 60 Vbeta and 13 Jbeta primers. Only in-frame clones appear in the TCRdb table, and some are missing; sequencing was by immunoSEQ multiplex PCR. The sample shows tens of thousands of clones, roughly half of them seen only once. Sequenced sample: PBMCs. The receptors come from a human donor in good health.

The chain is built from TRBV7-9 and TRBJ2-3, with 10 bases that match TRBD2. CDR1 SEHNR and CDR2 FQNEAQ come from the germline V gene (reference sequence). V was clipped by 2 bases and J by 4 bases; unmatched bases: 9. CDR3 length: 17 amino acids. CDR3 in amino acids: CASSLKREGFSADTQYF. CDR3 nucleotide sequence: TGTGCCAGCAGCTTAAAGCGGGAGGGCTTTTCGGCAGATACGCAGTATTTT.

This clone was counted only a few times. J is TRBJ2-5 and V is TRBV7-2, with TRBD2 matching over 7 bases. The CDR3 is 15 residues long. Germline V lookup: CDR1 SGHTA, CDR2 FQGNSA. The trim removed 1 base at V and 5 bases at J, leaving 7 bases unmatched. Written as DNA, the CDR3 is TGTGCCAGCAGCTTAGAGTCAGGGAGGGTGGAGACCCAGTACTTC. Encoded protein: CASSLESGRVETQYF.

This clone was picked up a small number of times. The CDR3 DNA reads TGCGCCAGCGGGCAAGGTAGTTTTCCCTACGAGCAGTACTTC. Protein: CASGQGSFPYEQYF. The V gene is TRBV5-1, the J gene TRBJ2-7, with D unclear. Germline V lookup: CDR1 SGHRS, CDR2 YFSETQ. Trimming pared 7 bases from V and 2 bases from J, leaving 16 bases between. The CDR3 sequence is 14 residues long.

The rearrangement joins TRBV2 to TRBJ1-5; a weak D match, TRBD1 (5 bases). In germline, CDR1 is SNHLY, CDR2 FYNNEI. The V and J ends lost 4 bases and 5 bases respectively, with 15 bases between them. The CDR3 is made up of 15 amino acids. The DNA for the CDR3 is TGTGCCAGCAGTGCCTCGGGGGTGGCCCATCAGCCCCAGCATTTT. Translation gives CASSASGVAHQPQHF.

This sequence joins TRBV7-9 and TRBJ2-3; D remains ambiguous. Between the trimmed V and J ends, which lost 5 bases and 6 bases, there was a span of 18 bases. The V gene's germline CDR1 is SEHNR and CDR2 FQNEAQ (reference sequence). There are 15 residues in the CDR3. The CDR3 loop is CASSHLVENTDTQYF. Here the CDR3 DNA reads TGTGCCAGCAGCCACCTCGTCGAGAATACCGATACGCAGTATTTT.

The V gene is TRBV28, the J gene TRBJ1-1; D perhaps matches TRBD1 (5 bases). CDR1 MDHEN and CDR2 SYDVKM come from the germline V gene. There are 14 residues in the CDR3. The ends were cut back, 6 bases at V and 5 bases at J, with 16 bases in the middle. CDR3 loop: CASRLGGGWTEAFF. In DNA form, the CDR3 reads TGTGCCAGCAGGCTTGGTGGGGGGTGGACTGAAGCTTTCTTT. Combining the CDR3 with reference TRBV28 and TRBJ1-1 gives the whole variable domain DVKVTQSSRYLVKRTGEKVFLECVQDMDHENMFWYRQDPGLGLRLIYFSYDVKMKEKGDIPEGYSVSREKKERFSLILESASTNQTSMYLCASRLGGGWTEAFFGQGTRLTVV.

Concerning this clone: The junction departs from germline at one end; a sequencing error may be responsible. The sample contains more than one DNA sequence encoding this CDR3. V and J are TRBV4-3 and TRBJ1-1, with no clear D. The CDR3 contains 15 residues. Germline CDR1 and CDR2: LGHNA and YSLEER. The CDR3 sequence: CASSQEPVKNTEAFF. DNA for the CDR3: TGCGCCAGCAGCCAAGAACCAGTCAAGAACACCGAAGCTTTCTTT.

This clone appeared a few times. This chain connects TRBV19 to TRBJ1-2; D gene ambiguous. V dropped 2 bases and J dropped 4 bases, with 20 bases sitting between them. The V gene's germline CDR1 is LNHDA and CDR2 SQIVND (reference sequence). This CDR3 has 17 amino acids. CDR3 sequence (DNA): TGTGCCAGTAGTATAAGTTCCGTTATCCTCTATGTCTATGGCTACACCTTC. Amino acid sequence: CASSISSVILYVYGYTF.

The V and J genes are TRBV18 and TRBJ1-1; TRBD1 aligns across 7 bases. The CDR3 consists of 15 residues. The ends lost 0 bases at V and 1 base at J; junction bases unmatched: 2. Germline V lookup: CDR1 KGHSH, CDR2 LQKENI. This CDR3 reads CASSPPGQQNTEAFF. CDR3 nucleotides: TGTGCCAGCTCACCACCGGGACAGCAGAACACTGAAGCTTTCTTT.

The V and J genes are TRBV7-2 and TRBJ1-2, with D unresolved. Per the germline V gene, CDR1 is SGHTA and CDR2 is FQGNSA. The length of the CDR3 is 11 residues. The V and J ends lost 5 bases and 5 bases respectively, with 6 bases between them. The CDR3 sequence is CASSTGYGYTF. As DNA, the CDR3 is TGTGCCAGCAGCACTGGTTATGGCTACACCTTC.

The DNA of the CDR3 is TGTGCCAGCAGCCCCCCGGGGGACCAAGAGACCCAGTACTTC. This translates into CASSPPGDQETQYF. The chain has TRBV7-2 and TRBJ2-5; TRBD2 might be the D (6 bases). Germline-derived CDR1 and CDR2 are SGHTA and FQGNSA. CDR3 size: 14 residues. V was shortened by 5 bases and J by 0 bases, with 10 bases between the two germline ends. The whole variable domain, remainder taken from reference TRBV7-2 and TRBJ2-5, is GAGVSQSPSNKVTEKGKDVELRCDPISGHTALYWYRQSLGQGLEFLIYFQGNSAPDKSGLPSDRFSAERTGGSVSTLTIQRTQQEDSAVYLCASSPPGDQETQYFGPGTRLLVL.

This chain uses TRBV6-6 with TRBJ1-5; D not resolved. V was trimmed by 4 bases and J by 0 bases, leaving 10 bases between them. Germline loops: CDR1 MNHNY, CDR2 SVGAGI (reference sequence). The CDR3 covers 15 residues. CDR3 protein: CASSLTPYSNQPQHF. The CDR3 nucleotides read TGTGCCAGCAGTTTAACTCCTTATAGCAATCAGCCCCAGCATTTT.

V is TRBV4-3 and J is TRBJ1-5; 10 nucleotides agree with TRBD1. V trimming: 8 bases; J trimming: 3 bases; junction bases outside the gene matches: 22. CDR1 and CDR2 (germline): LGHNA, YSLEER. The length of the CDR3 is 20 residues. In DNA form, the CDR3 reads TGCGCCAGCCCCCAAGGAGTGTGGGACAGGGGTTGTGTTGACAATCAGCCCCAGCATTTT. This encodes CASPQGVWDRGCVDNQPQHF.

This sequence joins TRBV7-3 and TRBJ2-6, with 8 bases fitting TRBD1. The CDR3 covers 17 residues. V lost 7 bases to trimming and J lost 0 bases; unmatched junction nucleotides: 8. Germline V gene data show CDR1 as SGHTA and CDR2 as FQGTGA. This CDR3 reads CASMLTGVSSGANVLTF. The CDR3 DNA reads TGTGCCAGCATGTTGACAGGGGTTAGCTCTGGGGCCAACGTCCTGACTTTC.

V gene TRBV9 combines with J gene TRBJ2-1; TRBD2 aligns across 8 bases. V dropped 6 bases and J dropped 8; count of bases not matched to a gene: 10. This CDR3 is built from 14 residues. Germline lookup yields CDR1 SGDLS and CDR2 YYNGEE. CDR3 amino acids: CASKGGGRSDEQFF. CDR3 DNA: TGTGCCAGCAAGGGAGGCGGGAGGTCCGATGAGCAGTTCTTC.

This chain links TRBV5-1 with TRBJ2-1; no clear D gene. Trimming shortened V by 5 bases and J by 7 bases, and 22 bases separated the two germline ends. Germline V gene data show CDR1 as SGHRS and CDR2 as YFSETQ. The CDR3 sequence is 16 residues long. The CDR3 sequence is CASSSTNPKPPNEQFF. Here the CDR3 DNA reads TGCGCCAGCAGTTCCACCAACCCCAAGCCGCCTAATGAGCAGTTCTTC.

The chain links TRBV2 to TRBJ1-3; D possibly corresponds to TRBD1 (6 bases). Germline lookup yields CDR1 SNHLY and CDR2 FYNNEI. This CDR3 is built from 14 residues. The V end was cut by 6 bases, the J end by 4 bases, with 13 bases between. CDR3 coding DNA: TGTGCCAGCAGGGCACAGGGAACCGGAAACACCATATATTTT. Protein sequence: CASRAQGTGNTIYF.

The rearrangement joins TRBV19 to TRBJ2-1; TRBD2 matches at 8 bases. CDR3 length: 13 residues. Germline loops: CDR1 LNHDA, CDR2 SQIVND (reference sequence). Trimming cost V 7 bases and J 8 bases; bases outside gene matches: 7. The CDR3 loop reads CASTSGSLHEQFF. In DNA form, the CDR3 reads TGTGCCAGTACCAGCGGGAGTCTTCATGAGCAGTTCTTC.

The CDR3 protein is CASSETRLAGETQYF. CDR3 DNA sequence: TGTGCCAGCAGTGAAACGCGGCTAGCCGGAGAGACCCAGTACTTC. This chain connects TRBV6-1 to TRBJ2-5; maybe TRBD2 (5 bases). Germline V gene lookup returns CDR1 MNHNS and CDR2 SASEGT. CDR3 length equals 15 residues. V lost 2 bases, J lost 4 bases, and 14 bases lay in between.

This clone appeared a few times. The chain is built from TRBV18 and TRBJ1-6; TRBD1 matches 8 bases. The CDR3 covers 15 residues. Germline CDR1 is KGHSH and CDR2 is LQKENI. Trimming at V came to 3 bases and at J to 9 bases, leaving 7 bases not matched to a gene. This CDR3 reads CASSPKTGESSPLHF. Written as DNA, the CDR3 is TGTGCCAGCTCACCGAAGACAGGGGAGAGTTCACCCCTCCACTTT.

CDR3 in DNA: TGTGCCAGCAATCCGGGACGGACTACTCATGAGCAGTACTTC. This codes for CASNPGRTTHEQYF. The rearrangement links TRBV27 to TRBJ2-5, with D possibly being TRBD2 (6 bases). This CDR3 is 14 amino acids long. Germline assignment: CDR1 MNHEY and CDR2 SMNVEV (reference sequence). Trimming took 7 bases from V and 11 from J, leaving 23 bases between them.

This rearrangement joins TRBV7-2 to TRBJ1-3; tentatively, D is TRBD1 (5 bases). Germline V gives CDR1 SGHTA, CDR2 FQGNSA. CDR3 size: 12 residues. The V end lost 8 bases, the J end lost 3 bases, and 8 bases lay between the germline ends. The CDR3 DNA sequence: TGTGCCAGCGGGGCCGTTGGAAACACCATATATTTT. As protein: CASGAVGNTIYF.

This clone was observed once. This sequence joins TRBV5-6 and TRBJ2-2, with no clear D. The CDR3 is 14 residues long. Germline V lookup: CDR1 SGHDT, CDR2 YYEEEE. The V end lost 1 base, the J end lost 5 bases, and 9 bases lay between the germline ends. The CDR3: CASSLLVATGELFF. CDR3 bases: TGTGCCAGCAGCTTGCTAGTCGCGACCGGGGAGCTGTTTTTT.

The chain couples TRBV7-2 to TRBJ1-4, with TRBD1 matching 9 bases. V shed 5 bases, J shed 5 bases, and the junction held 6 bases outside the gene matches. CDR1 and CDR2 (germline): SGHTA, FQGNSA. The CDR3 runs 15 residues. The CDR3 DNA reads as TGTGCCAGCAGCGAACCGGGACAGGGAAATGAAAAACTGTTTTTT. Amino acids: CASSEPGQGNEKLFF. The entire variable domain, with the rest obtained from reference TRBV7-2 and TRBJ1-4, is as follows: GAGVSQSPSNKVTEKGKDVELRCDPISGHTALYWYRQSLGQGLEFLIYFQGNSAPDKSGLPSDRFSAERTGGSVSTLTIQRTQQEDSAVYLCASSEPGQGNEKLFFGSGTQLSVL.

This chain connects TRBV19 to TRBJ2-5; 9 nucleotides line up with TRBD2. CDR3 length: 18 amino acids. Germline loops: CDR1 LNHDA, CDR2 SQIVND (reference sequence). V shed 5 bases, J shed 5 bases, and the junction held 18 bases outside the gene matches. CDR3 sequence: CASSRGAGGLPPRETQYF. CDR3 nucleotides: TGTGCCAGTAGTCGAGGCGCGGGGGGGTTGCCGCCAAGGGAGACCCAGTACTTC. The whole variable domain, filled in from reference TRBV19 and TRBJ2-5, reads DGGITQSPKYLFRKEGQNVTLSCEQNLNHDAMYWYRQDPGQGLRLIYYSQIVNDFQKGDIAEGYSVSREKKESFPLTVTSAQKNPTAFYLCASSRGAGGLPPRETQYFGPGTRLLVL.

This clone was seen only a few times. The V gene is TRBV7-8, the J gene TRBJ1-1, with 11 positions matching TRBD1. Trimming at V came to 5 bases and at J to 4 bases, leaving 3 bases not matched to a gene. Germline lookup yields CDR1 SGHVS and CDR2 FQNEAQ. The CDR3 runs to 14 residues. The CDR3 is CASSRGTGGTEAFF. Here the CDR3 DNA reads TGTGCCAGCAGCAGAGGGACAGGGGGCACTGAAGCTTTCTTT.